The clone carrying this T cell receptor (beta chain) has only a few counts. This sample is drawn from a study of blood T cell repertoires in COVID-19. Across the study: Samples came from the United States, Italy and Spain, spanning acute and convalescent COVID-19. From T cells, B-cell-depleted T cells, or PBMCs came the material, which was cDNA or gDNA.

In the authors' workflow: Estimates of nucleated cell counts were drawn from the amplification of reference gene primers. Repertoires were generated with immunoSEQ multiplex PCR, while TCRdb's copy carries only in-frame clones and drops some. The V and J calls and clone size were taken over from that table, and D and trimming were inferred from the DNA. The table lists 100,000 to 150,000 clones, roughly 80% of them singletons. This sequence was found in a man aged 60-69 years with acute or convalescent COVID-19. Material: peripheral blood.

The CDR3 DNA follows: TGCGCCAGCAGCTTTCAAATGAACACTGAAGCTTTCTTT. Protein sequence: CASSFQMNTEAFF. V usage is TRBV5-1 and J usage is TRBJ1-1; D unresolved. Trimming pared 2 bases from V and 0 bases from J, leaving 5 bases between. This CDR3 has 13 amino acids. Germline values: CDR1 SGHRS, CDR2 YFSETQ.